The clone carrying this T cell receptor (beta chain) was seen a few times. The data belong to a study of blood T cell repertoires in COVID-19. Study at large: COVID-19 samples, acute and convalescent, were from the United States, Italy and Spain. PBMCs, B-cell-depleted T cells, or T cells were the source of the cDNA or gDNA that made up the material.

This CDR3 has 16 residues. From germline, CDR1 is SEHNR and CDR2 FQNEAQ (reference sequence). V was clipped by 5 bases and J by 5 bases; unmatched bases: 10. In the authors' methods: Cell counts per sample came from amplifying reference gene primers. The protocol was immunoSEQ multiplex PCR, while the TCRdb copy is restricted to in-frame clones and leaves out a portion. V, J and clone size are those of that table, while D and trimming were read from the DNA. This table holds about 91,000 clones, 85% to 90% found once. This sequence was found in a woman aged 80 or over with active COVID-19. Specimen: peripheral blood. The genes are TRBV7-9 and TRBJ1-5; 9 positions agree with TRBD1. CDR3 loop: CASSPETGGPYQPQHF. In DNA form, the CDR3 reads TGTGCCAGCAGCCCAGAGACAGGGGGGCCTTATCAGCCCCAGCATTTT. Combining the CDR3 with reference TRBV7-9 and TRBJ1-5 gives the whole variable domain DTGVSQNPRHKITKRGQNVTFRCDPISEHNRLYWYRQTLGQGPEFLTYFQNEAQLEKSRLLSDRFSAERPKGSFSTLEIQRTEQGDSAMYLCASSPETGGPYQPQHFGDGTRLSIL.